The 5 T cell receptor beta chains below come from one sample, sequenced in a study of shared clonotypes between healthy human individuals. This table comes from immunoSEQ multiplex PCR, and its TCRdb copy is limited to in-frame clones, with some not included. The profile covers roughly 450,000 clones, with approximately 85% appearing a single time and about an eighth taken by the ten largest. The sample was PBMCs. The receptors come from a woman aged 40 to 50 in good health. Some clones in this sample may be carry-over from other donors' samples.

The chain has TRBV15 and TRBJ1-2; the match to TRBD1 covers 10 bases. The V gene's germline CDR1 is LNHNV and CDR2 YYDKDF (reference sequence). The V gene end was trimmed by 5 bases and the J gene end by 3 bases; junction bases not matched to a gene: 6. CDR3 size: 15 residues. CDR3 sequence reads: CATSLDRGSHYGYTF. The CDR3 DNA follows: TGTGCCACCAGCCTGGACAGGGGGTCACACTATGGCTACACCTTC.

A word on this clone: The sample carries other DNA sequences with the same CDR3. The CDR3 loop is CASSLDRNTGELFF. CDR3 in DNA: TGCGCCAGCAGCCTCGACAGGAACACCGGGGAGCTGTTTTTT. This chain links TRBV5-1 with TRBJ2-2; possibly TRBD1 for D (5 bases). The length of the CDR3 is 14 residues. V was clipped by 4 bases and J by 1 base, with 8 bases between them. Germline V CDR1 and CDR2: SGHRS, YFSETQ.

The sample holds one count of this clone. The chain carries TRBV5-4 and TRBJ2-7, with 14 nucleotides matching TRBD2. Germline CDR1 SGHNT, CDR2 YYREEE (reference sequence). With 4 bases clipped from V and 7 bases from J, the junction kept 7 bases outside the gene matches. The CDR3 runs to 15 residues. The CDR3 sequence is CASSGGTSGSREQYF. As DNA, the CDR3 is TGTGCCAGCAGCGGGGGGACTAGCGGGAGCAGGGAGCAGTACTTC.

The chain recombines TRBV30 with TRBJ2-7, with 7 bases identical to TRBD1. Germline CDR1 GTSNPN, CDR2 SVGIG (reference sequence). J was trimmed by 7 bases and V by 3 bases; bases with no gene match: 3. This CDR3 is 11 amino acids long. The CDR3 region is CAWREQGEQYF. CDR3 in DNA: TGTGCCTGGAGAGAACAGGGGGAGCAGTACTTC. Supplemented by reference TRBV30 and TRBJ2-7, the full variable domain reads SQTIHQWPATLVQPVGSPLSLECTVEGTSNPNLYWYRQAAGRGLQLLFYSVGIGQISSEVPQNLSASRPQDRQFILSSKKLLLSDSGFYLCAWREQGEQYFGPGTRLTVT.

Regarding this clone: This specimen includes other DNA sequences encoding the same CDR3. The V call is TRBV19, the J call TRBJ2-1, with 11 nucleotides matching TRBD1. CDR1 LNHDA and CDR2 SQIVND come from the germline V gene (reference sequence). V shed 1 base, J shed 3 bases, and the junction held 2 bases outside the gene matches. The CDR3 runs to 16 residues. Written as DNA, the CDR3 is TGTGCCAGTAGTATAGCGGGGACAGGGGGCTACAATGAGCAGTTCTTC. Its protein is CASSIAGTGGYNEQFF.